Below, 10 T cell receptor beta chains from the same sample are listed, as sequenced in a study of STAT3 mutations in large granular lymphocyte leukemia (dated by TCRdb to between 2017 and 2020). Results the study describes overall, beyond this receptor: All T-LGLL patients had at least one immunodominant TCRbeta clonotype, and roughly half had multiple immunodominant subclonotypes.

Libraries were constructed by the immunoSEQ multiplex PCR assay. The table comes from immuneACCESS by way of TCRdb, which keeps in-frame sequences with V and J called. Part of the clones is missing from these tables; in studies checked, under half for an unresolved V gene and the rest for unknown reasons. Present in this sample are about 42,000 clones, about 81% of which were seen just once. Clones ranked in the top ten supply 0.43% of the sample. These receptors lack a known antigen. Material: PBMCs. The receptors were gathered from a human donor with T large granular lymphocyte leukemia. Some clones in this sample may be carry-over from other donors' samples.

The V call is TRBV10-3, the J call TRBJ1-1; a possible D gene is TRBD1 (5 bases). Trimming stripped 3 bases from V and 7 bases from J, with 12 bases between. The germline CDR1 and CDR2 sequences are ENHRY and SYGVKD. The CDR3 totals 13 residues. CDR3 DNA sequence: TGTGCCATCAGTGAAGACAGAATTGATGAAGCTTTCTTT. Translating it yields CAISEDRIDEAFF.

V usage is TRBV7-9 and J usage is TRBJ2-2, with a tentative D call TRBD1 (6 bases). V was clipped by 2 bases and J by 1 base, with 11 bases between them. The CDR3 extends over 16 amino acids. Germline V gene data show CDR1 as SEHNR and CDR2 as FQNEAQ (reference sequence). The CDR3 DNA sequence: TGTGCCAGCAGCTTAACCGCGACAGGGAACACCGGGGAGCTGTTTTTT. This encodes CASSLTATGNTGELFF.

This chain joins TRBV6-1 and TRBJ2-7; perhaps TRBD1 as D (6 bases). Germline CDR1 is MNHNS and CDR2 is SASEGT. The CDR3 has 14 amino acids. V was clipped by 1 base and J by 4 bases, with 11 bases between them. Here the CDR3 reads CASSEGTANYEQYF. The DNA for the CDR3 is TGTGCCAGCAGTGAAGGGACAGCTAATTACGAGCAGTACTTC.

This clone was seen a few times. The chain carries TRBV4-1 and TRBJ1-6, with TRBD1 matching 10 bases. Losses at the gene ends were 1 base for V and 3 bases for J; bases not matched to a gene: 3. CDR3 length equals 17 residues. CDR1 and CDR2 from the germline V gene are MGHRA and YSYEKL. CDR3 nucleotides: TGCGCCAGCAGCCAAGCCGGGACAGGGGTCTATAATTCACCCCTCCACTTT. This sequence encodes CASSQAGTGVYNSPLHF.

The chain has TRBV14 and TRBJ2-3; 9 nucleotides align to TRBD2. The germline gives CDR1 SGHDN, CDR2 FVKESK. This CDR3 has 17 amino acids. The V and J ends lost 4 bases and 2 bases, in that order; junction bases with no gene match: 10. CDR3 sequence: CASSPHEAGGPTDTQYF. The DNA for the CDR3 is TGTGCCAGCAGCCCACATGAAGCGGGGGGCCCCACAGATACGCAGTATTTT.

Written as DNA, the CDR3 is TGTGCCAGCGGGAGGACTAGCGGGAAGAACACCGGGGAGCTGTTTTTT. Its translation is CASGRTSGKNTGELFF. The chain recombines TRBV7-9 with TRBJ2-2, with TRBD2 matching over 12 bases. The CDR3 is made up of 16 amino acids. V gave up 8 bases and J gave up 1 base; unmatched junction bases: 5. Germline V gene data show CDR1 as SEHNR and CDR2 as FQNEAQ (reference sequence).

V usage is TRBV18 and J usage is TRBJ1-1; TRBD1 matches at 9 bases. The CDR3 contains 16 residues. Germline CDR1 and CDR2: KGHSH and LQKENI. The junction had 6 bases not matched to a gene; V was cut back by 3 bases and J by 1 base. Written as DNA, the CDR3 is TGTGCCAGCTCACCGGGACAGGGAGGTCAGAACACTGAAGCTTTCTTT. Translation gives CASSPGQGGQNTEAFF.

This clone appeared a single time. This chain links TRBV10-3 with TRBJ2-5; D might be TRBD2 (6 bases). CDR1 and CDR2 (germline): ENHRY, SYGVKD. The CDR3 runs to 16 residues. V was clipped by 6 bases and J by 3 bases, with 20 bases between them. Here the CDR3 DNA reads TGTGCCATCAGGGCGGACCCCGGGAGTAAGGAAGAGACCCAGTACTTC. Protein: CAIRADPGSKEETQYF.

V and J are TRBV14 and TRBJ1-1; TRBD1 aligns across 7 bases. J was trimmed by 2 bases and V by 3 bases; bases with no gene match: 9. The CDR3 loop spans 16 amino acids. Germline CDR1 is SGHDN and CDR2 is FVKESK. This chain's CDR3 is CASSHTGDAFNTEAFF. Here the CDR3 DNA reads TGTGCCAGCAGCCATACAGGGGACGCCTTTAACACTGAAGCTTTCTTT.

The chain has TRBV20-1 and TRBJ2-7; D remains ambiguous. The CDR3 runs 11 residues. V was pared by 3 bases and J by 7 bases, with 10 bases between. Germline values: CDR1 DFQATT, CDR2 SNEGSKA (reference sequence). In nucleotides, the CDR3 is TGCAGTGCTAGGTACAGAGGAGAGCAGTACGTC. Translation: CSARYRGEQYV.